Below, 20 T cell receptor beta chains from the same sample are listed, as sequenced in a study of T cell changes during pregnancy in multiple sclerosis. Generated by immunoSEQ multiplex PCR, the TCRdb table keeps only in-frame clones and is missing some. The sample holds around 41,000 clones, under 95% seen once. Sequencing was performed on CD4+ T cells from peripheral blood mononuclear cells, taken in the third trimester of pregnancy. These receptors were obtained from a female donor in good health, enrolled as a control in a pregnancy study.

The chain recombines TRBV19 with TRBJ2-3, with a weak D call TRBD1 (7 bases). Germline lookup yields CDR1 LNHDA and CDR2 SQIVND (reference sequence). The V end was cut by 7 bases, the J end by 6 bases, with 20 bases between. The CDR3 totals 15 residues. In nucleotides, the CDR3 is TGTGCCAGTACCGCCGGGCCAGGGGGGTTTGATACGCAGTATTTT. This sequence encodes CASTAGPGGFDTQYF.

The V and J genes are TRBV19 and TRBJ1-2, with D uncertain. Trimming left V 0 bases short and J 5 bases short, with 16 bases between. Germline V CDR1 and CDR2: LNHDA, SQIVND (reference sequence). This CDR3 contains 16 residues. The CDR3 reads CASSIDRVYNEYGYTF. The DNA of the CDR3 is TGTGCCAGTAGTATAGATCGGGTATATAACGAGTATGGCTACACCTTC.

The chain couples TRBV18 to TRBJ2-7, with 9 positions matching TRBD1. There are 14 residues in the CDR3. Looked up from germline, CDR1 is KGHSH and CDR2 is LQKENI. With 8 bases clipped from V and 2 bases from J, the junction kept 7 bases outside the gene matches. CDR3 bases: TGTGCCAGCGCAAGGACAGGGGAGGCCTACGAGCAGTACTTC. The encoded protein is CASARTGEAYEQYF.

J is TRBJ1-2 and V is TRBV19; 12 bases are a match to TRBD1. V shed 4 bases and J 2 bases; nucleotides not matched to a gene: 14. Germline-derived CDR1 and CDR2 are LNHDA and SQIVND (reference sequence). CDR3 length: 19 residues. The CDR3 DNA follows: TGTGCCAGTAGTACGAAGTCGGGACAGGGGGCCTCACAGAACTATGGCTACACCTTC. This translates into CASSTKSGQGASQNYGYTF. Together with reference TRBV19 and TRBJ1-2, the CDR3 gives the full variable domain: DGGITQSPKYLFRKEGQNVTLSCEQNLNHDAMYWYRQDPGQGLRLIYYSQIVNDFQKGDIAEGYSVSREKKESFPLTVTSAQKNPTAFYLCASSTKSGQGASQNYGYTFGSGTRLTVV.

The V and J genes are TRBV5-4 and TRBJ2-3, with TRBD1 as a possible D gene (7 bases). Trimming took 5 bases from V and 5 from J, leaving 12 bases between them. This CDR3 has 13 amino acids. Germline V gives CDR1 SGHNT, CDR2 YYREEE (reference sequence). The DNA of the CDR3 is TGTGCCAGCAGGCCGCAGGGGGGAGATACGCAGTATTTT. Translation gives CASRPQGGDTQYF.

The gene calls are TRBV6-5 and TRBJ2-7, with 7 bases fitting TRBD1. CDR3 length: 14 residues. Germline CDR1 reads MNHEY; CDR2 reads SVGAGI. The J segment lost 4 bases and the V segment lost 5 bases, leaving 8 bases of the junction unmatched. CDR3 residues: CASSEDRALYEQYF. Here the CDR3 DNA reads TGTGCCAGCAGTGAAGACAGGGCTCTTTACGAGCAGTACTTC.

This chain joins TRBV19 and TRBJ2-4; D unclear. This CDR3 comprises 11 residues. The V end was cut by 0 bases, the J end by 8 bases, with 2 bases between. Germline V gene sequence: CDR1 LNHDA, CDR2 SQIVND (reference sequence). CDR3 in amino acids: CASSIDYIQYF. The CDR3 DNA is TGTGCCAGTAGTATAGACTACATTCAGTACTTC.

V and J are TRBV10-1 and TRBJ2-4, with D possibly matching TRBD2 (5 bases). Germline V gives CDR1 WNHNN, CDR2 SYGVQD (reference sequence). Trimming took 3 bases from V and 8 from J, leaving 11 bases between them. This CDR3 has 13 amino acids. CDR3 bases: TGCGCCAGCAGTGAACCGGGGTGGGACATTCAGTACTTC. Its translation is CASSEPGWDIQYF.

The rearrangement uses TRBV4-1 and TRBJ1-1, with D possibly TRBD1 on 6 matching bases. The CDR3 is 17 residues long. Trimming shortened V by 1 base and J by 0 bases, and 15 bases separated the two germline ends. The germline V gene has CDR1 MGHRA and CDR2 YSYEKL. The CDR3 protein is CASSQGSGEIMNTEAFF. As DNA, the CDR3 is TGCGCCAGCAGCCAAGGATCAGGGGAGATCATGAACACTGAAGCTTTCTTT.

DNA for the CDR3: TGTGCCAGCAGGCCCCCAGGGGGTGCTAACTATGGCTACACCTTC. Amino acids: CASRPPGGANYGYTF. This chain connects TRBV6-5 to TRBJ1-2, with 7 bases identical to TRBD1. This CDR3 spans 15 amino acids. V trimming: 6 bases; J trimming: 0 bases; junction bases outside the gene matches: 7. In germline, CDR1 is MNHEY, CDR2 SVGAGI.

The chain employs TRBV6-1 and TRBJ2-7; 7 positions match TRBD2. The V segment lost 5 bases and the J segment 6 bases; nucleotides outside the gene matches: 7. The CDR3 has 13 residues. Germline assignment: CDR1 MNHNS and CDR2 SASEGT. The CDR3 DNA sequence: TGTGCCAGCAGTCCTCGGGACTACGGCGAGCAGTACTTC. Its protein is CASSPRDYGEQYF.

This clone was observed a single time. The CDR3 DNA is TGCGCCAGCAGCTTGACGAGGGGGAGTGCCGGGGAGCTGTTTTTT. This sequence encodes CASSLTRGSAGELFF. The chain uses TRBV5-1 and TRBJ2-2, with TRBD1 as a possible D gene (6 bases). Per the germline V gene, CDR1 is SGHRS and CDR2 is YFSETQ. The V end was cut by 1 base, the J end by 6 bases, with 13 bases between. This CDR3 has 15 amino acids.

V is TRBV7-2 and J is TRBJ2-2, with TRBD2 matching over 7 bases. Germline assignment: CDR1 SGHTA and CDR2 FQGNSA. This CDR3 comprises 16 residues. V shed 2 bases and J 4 bases; nucleotides not matched to a gene: 7. The CDR3 DNA follows: TGTGCCAGCAGCTTAACCGGCCTAGCGGCCACCGGGGAGCTGTTTTTT. This translates into CASSLTGLAATGELFF.

About this clone: The same CDR3 can be traced to other DNA sequences in this sample. The CDR3: CASSLGGSSYEQYF. The CDR3 DNA is TGTGCCAGCAGTTTGGGAGGGAGTTCCTACGAGCAGTACTTC. The chain has TRBV28 and TRBJ2-7; TRBD2 agrees at 7 bases. This CDR3 contains 14 residues. Germline CDR1 and CDR2: MDHEN and SYDVKM. Trimming took 3 bases from V and 1 from J; bases not matched to a gene: 3.

The chain combines TRBV28 with TRBJ2-7; 10 bases are a match to TRBD1. Germline CDR1 MDHEN, CDR2 SYDVKM. The junction had 9 bases not matched to a gene; V was cut back by 6 bases and J by 4 bases. This CDR3 has 15 residues. The CDR3: CASSAGQGPPYEQYF. In nucleotides, the CDR3 is TGTGCCAGCAGCGCGGGACAGGGGCCTCCTTACGAGCAGTACTTC.

The chain is built from TRBV27 and TRBJ2-5; 9 nucleotides line up with TRBD2. With V trimmed by 2 bases and J by 3 bases, 10 bases remained unmatched. This CDR3 has 17 amino acids. Germline V gene lookup returns CDR1 MNHEY and CDR2 SMNVEV (reference sequence). As DNA, the CDR3 is TGTGCCAGCAGTTTACTAGCGGGATCCTATTCCGAAGAGACCCAGTACTTC. It yields the protein CASSLLAGSYSEETQYF.

The V gene is TRBV29-1, the J gene TRBJ2-3; a possible D gene is TRBD2 (5 bases). Germline CDR1 is SQVTM and CDR2 is ANQGSEA. The CDR3 contains 12 residues. V lost 7 bases to trimming and J lost 4 bases, with 12 bases between them. The CDR3 spells CSAKGSPDTQYF. The CDR3 coding sequence is TGCAGCGCCAAAGGGAGTCCAGATACGCAGTATTTT.

The chain combines TRBV11-3 with TRBJ2-1; 11 bases map to TRBD2. CDR3 length: 17 residues. The J segment lost 7 bases and the V segment lost 6 bases, leaving 14 bases of the junction unmatched. Germline V gene sequence: CDR1 SGHNT, CDR2 YENEEA. Written as DNA, the CDR3 is TGTGCCAGCAGTCCACTAGCGGGGGCCCCCTCCTTTAATGAGCAGTTCTTC. This gives the protein CASSPLAGAPSFNEQFF.

This clone turned up a few times. This chain connects TRBV6-5 to TRBJ2-5, with 9 bases lining up with TRBD2. Trimming took 4 bases from V and 5 from J; bases not matched to a gene: 8. Germline CDR1 reads MNHEY; CDR2 reads SVGAGI. CDR3 length equals 15 residues. Written as DNA, the CDR3 is TGTGCCAGCAGTTCACCGGGACTAGCAAAGGAGACCCAGTACTTC. This sequence encodes CASSSPGLAKETQYF.

CDR3: CASRAGTSGRPYNEQFF. The CDR3 nucleotides are TGTGCCAGTAGAGCCGGGACTAGCGGGAGGCCCTACAATGAGCAGTTCTTC. This rearrangement joins TRBV19 to TRBJ2-1, with 15 positions matching TRBD2. This CDR3 is 17 amino acids long. Unmatched junction bases numbered 5, after V lost 6 bases and J lost 2 bases. Germline V gives CDR1 LNHDA, CDR2 SQIVND (reference sequence).